The present T cell receptor (beta chain) was sequenced within a study of blood T cell repertoires in COVID-19. Study summary: PBMCs, B-cell-depleted T cells, or T cells were the source of the cDNA or gDNA that made up the material.

The age range of participants was about 18 to 100 years, with residence in roughly 25 US areas. This CDR3 is 13 amino acids long. The ends were cut back, 1 base at V and 7 bases at J, with 9 bases in the middle. Germline-derived CDR1 and CDR2 are SGHDT and YYEEEE. Under the authors' procedure: Estimation of nucleated cell counts relied on the amplification of reference gene primers. Assay: immunoSEQ multiplex PCR; the TCRdb copy retains only in-frame clones and omits some. From that table come the V and J calls and clone size; the DNA was used to work out D and trimming. The sample includes about 200,000 clones, 86% of them seen just once.

V usage is TRBV5-6 and J usage is TRBJ2-1; D is possibly TRBD2 (6 bases). The sample comprised PBMCs or T cells enriched from blood (not recorded which). This sequence was found in a man between 40 and 49 years old with acute COVID-19. The CDR3 nucleotides are TGTGCCAGCAGCTTGTCGGGACTGAATGAGCAGTTCTTC. The encoded protein is CASSLSGLNEQFF.